This T cell receptor beta chain was documented in a study of control samples from healthy donors and cancer patients. Trimming took 0 bases from V and 6 from J; bases not matched to a gene: 13. The germline CDR1 and CDR2 sequences are PRHDT and FYEKMQ (reference sequence). The length of the CDR3 is 18 residues. Assay used: immunoSEQ multiplex PCR; TCRdb lists only in-frame clones, some missing. The sample lists over 110,000 clones, around nine tenths seen once, with roughly 8.4% in the top ten. The chain uses TRBV13 and TRBJ1-4; 7 bases agree with TRBD1. Input material: blood. This receptor was identified in a woman in her 30s in good health. The CDR3 DNA reads TGTGCCAGCAGCTTAGGAAGGACAGGCGGTAGGGGTGATGAAAAACTGTTTTTT. Encoded protein: CASSLGRTGGRGDEKLFF. Filled out from reference TRBV13 and TRBJ1-4, the complete variable domain reads AAGVIQSPRHLIKEKRETATLKCYPIPRHDTVYWYQQGPGQDPQFLISFYEKMQSDKGSIPDRFSAQQFSDYHSELNMSSLELGDSALYFCASSLGRTGGRGDEKLFFGSGTQLSVL.